The rows below give T cell receptor beta chains drawn from one sample of a study of vaccination and CD4 T cells after COVID-19. The antigens for these receptors are not known. From the PCR reads, TCRdb called clonotypes with MiXCR, one entry per CDR3 protein. The sample has 22,000 or so distinct CDR3 sequences; 35% to 55% are singletons. Sequenced material: CD4+ T cells from blood, cultured in vitro. These receptors were taken from a human donor who had recovered from COVID-19. CDR3s include the opening cysteine and the closing phenylalanine or tryptophan. D genes are given only for firm matches.

. TRBJ2-7 TRBV5-1 CASKVFGESGEQYF
. TRBJ1-2 TRBV28 CASRSGTIYGYTF
TRBD1 TRBJ2-2 TRBV6-1 CASSLPGQGNTGELFF
. TRBJ1-4 TRBV20-1 CSGGVATNEKLFF
. TRBJ1-2 TRBV27 CASNSVGVPLNYGYTF
. TRBJ2-3 TRBV7-9 CASSPTGLNTDTQYF
. TRBJ1-2 TRBV6-1 CASSDPSLLGYTF
. TRBJ1-2 TRBV28 CASSTNYGYTF
. TRBJ2-3 TRBV2 CATSRDSTTDTQYF
TRBD1 TRBJ2-7 TRBV7-3 CASSLSGTGADEQYF
TRBD1 TRBJ1-6 TRBV6-1 CASSPTGTGRNSPLHF
. TRBJ2-7 TRBV7-9 CASSTSYEQYF
TRBD1 TRBJ1-2 TRBV6-1 CASRAGTGGFHGYTF
TRBD1 TRBJ1-1 TRBV19 CASNSSPGQAEAFF
. TRBJ1-2 TRBV19 CASSSLGYHGYTF
TRBD1 TRBJ1-1 TRBV20-1 CSARVQGDWAFF
. TRBJ2-2 TRBV24-1 CATSELPGQGLARYNTGELFF
. TRBJ2-3 TRBV5-1 CASSWDGGLDTQYF
. TRBJ2-1 TRBV7-9 CASSFSGDEQFF
. TRBJ2-7 TRBV27 CASSSQSRWKEYF
. TRBJ1-4 TRBV20-1 CSATGANEKLFF
TRBD1 TRBJ1-2 TRBV7-9 CASSLEKTGTGGYTF
. TRBJ1-1 TRBV5-3 CASMGGALSEAFF
. TRBJ1-6 TRBV6-1 CASSVPGQSSSYNSPLHF
TRBD2 TRBJ2-7 TRBV6-5 CASSSQPNPGLALYEQYF
TRBD2 TRBJ2-2 TRBV24-1 CATSDWGGANTGELFF
. TRBJ1-4 TRBV28 CASSSGGAGHANEKLFF
. TRBJ2-3 TRBV11-2 CASSADELGTQYF
. TRBJ2-7 TRBV12-5 CASGYPSSYEQYF
TRBD1 TRBJ1-6 TRBV11-3 CASSPGDSVNSPLHF
TRBD1 TRBJ1-2 TRBV12-3/TRBV12-4 CASSRTGVTYGYTF
TRBD1 TRBJ1-2 TRBV5-1 CASSLVQGDGYTF
. TRBJ2-2 TRBV24-1 CATSVGGRGSAGELFF
TRBD1 TRBJ1-2 TRBV6-5 CASSSGGGYTF
. TRBJ2-1 TRBV20-1 CSALTGSLNEQFF
TRBD1 TRBJ2-1 TRBV19 CASSIRDRVSQFF
TRBD1 TRBJ1-2 TRBV20-1 CSARESADRGIGYTF
. TRBJ2-3 TRBV5-6 CASSLTDTDTQYF
TRBD1 TRBJ2-2 TRBV5-1 CASSSGQGMFTGELFF
TRBD2 TRBJ2-3 TRBV6-4 CASSVTSGRGADTQYF
TRBD2 TRBJ2-2 TRBV20-1 CSARTSGRSAGELFF
. TRBJ1-6 TRBV2 CASSEALYASTSNSPLHF
. TRBJ2-1 TRBV30 CACGRDRFNEQFF
TRBD2 TRBJ2-1 TRBV7-9 CASSPPWSGNPYNEQFF
TRBD1 TRBJ1-2 TRBV28 CASTRGGPGGYGYTF
TRBD1 TRBJ1-6 TRBV27 CASSFRTGGRSPLHF
. TRBJ1-5 TRBV18 CASSPAGGNQPQHF
TRBD1 TRBJ2-7 TRBV19 CASSSKPGQSYEQYF
. TRBJ1-2 TRBV24-1 CATSETGANYGYTF
. TRBJ1-1 TRBV7-9 CASSSLGGTDTEAFF
. TRBJ1-1 TRBV28 CASSLPLERGEAFF
TRBD1 TRBJ1-1 TRBV11-3 CASSPGTDPSGTEAFF
. TRBJ2-5 TRBV29-1 CSVRVSYQETQYF
. TRBJ1-6 TRBV20-1 CSASGGNNSPLHF
TRBD2 TRBJ2-1 TRBV12-3/TRBV12-4 CASSLLAGAPREQFF
. TRBJ2-7 TRBV10-3 CAISRGDNREQYF
. TRBJ2-7 TRBV28 CASTIPGHYEQYF
TRBD1 TRBJ1-2 TRBV20-1 CSARDIGQGYGYTF
. TRBJ1-6 TRBV5-1 CASSLDTFYNSPLHF